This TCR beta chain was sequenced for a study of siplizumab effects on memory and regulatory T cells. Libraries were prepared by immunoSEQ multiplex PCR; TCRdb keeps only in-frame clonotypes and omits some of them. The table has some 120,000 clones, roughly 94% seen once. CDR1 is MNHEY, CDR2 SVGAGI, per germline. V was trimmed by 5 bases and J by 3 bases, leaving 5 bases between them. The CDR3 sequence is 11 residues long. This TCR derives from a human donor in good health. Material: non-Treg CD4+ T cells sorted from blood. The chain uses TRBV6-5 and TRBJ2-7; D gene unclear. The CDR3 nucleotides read TGTGCCAGCAGTAACGACTACGAGCAGTACTTC. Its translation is CASSNDYEQYF.